These 25 T cell receptor beta chains were all obtained from the same sample, sequenced in a study of T cell responses to AZD1222 COVID-19 vaccine. The data were produced by immunoSEQ multiplex PCR, yet TCRdb's version contains in-frame clones alone and is incomplete. The sample holds some 190,000 clones; about 90% are singletons and the top ten take 1.5% to 2.5%. Sequencing used peripheral blood, obtained 28 days after the second AZD1222 dose. These receptors were obtained from an adult who received the AZD1222 COVID-19 vaccine.

The chain joins TRBV29-1 to TRBJ2-1, with D uncertain. This CDR3 spans 12 amino acids. Trimming left V 8 bases short and J 0 bases short, with 8 bases between. From germline, CDR1 is SQVTM and CDR2 ANQGSEA. CDR3 sequence reads: CSISVSYNEQFF. The CDR3 DNA reads as TGCAGCATTAGTGTCTCCTACAATGAGCAGTTCTTC.

The J gene is TRBJ2-4, the V gene TRBV21-1; the listed D gene, TRBD2, was not tested against the DNA. TRBV21-1 is listed as a pseudogene. The CDR3 is 16 residues long. Here the CDR3 reads CASSRKGLLAGDLQYF. In nucleotides, the CDR3 is TGTGCCAGCAGCAGAAAGGGCCTACTAGCGGGAGATCTTCAGTACTTC.

The V gene is TRBV6-5, the J gene TRBJ1-5, with 9 positions matching TRBD1. Germline CDR1 and CDR2: MNHEY and SVGAGI. V dropped 5 bases and J dropped 5; count of bases not matched to a gene: 7. The CDR3 runs 15 residues. The CDR3 region is CASSRDREGDQPQHF. The CDR3 region has the DNA TGTGCCAGCAGTAGGGACAGGGAGGGCGATCAGCCCCAGCATTTT.

The V call is TRBV10-3, the J call TRBJ1-5, with D possibly TRBD1 on 5 matching bases. This CDR3 contains 17 residues. Between the trimmed V and J ends, which lost 0 bases and 2 bases, there was a span of 14 bases. Germline CDR1 is ENHRY and CDR2 is SYGVKD. The CDR3 DNA sequence: TGTGCCATCAGTGAGTCATCGCCGGGGACGGGCAATCAGCCCCAGCATTTT. The encoded protein is CAISESSPGTGNQPQHF.

This clone was observed a single time. V is TRBV18 and J is TRBJ1-6; D is uncertain. The CDR3 sequence is 15 residues long. Germline lookup yields CDR1 KGHSH and CDR2 LQKENI. V was clipped by 2 bases and J by 1 base, with 6 bases between them. The DNA of the CDR3 is TGTGCCAGCTCACCAGATATGTCCTATAATTCACCCCTCCACTTT. Protein product: CASSPDMSYNSPLHF. The full variable domain, rest sourced from reference TRBV18 and TRBJ1-6, is NAGVMQNPRHLVRRRGQEARLRCSPMKGHSHVYWYRQLPEEGLKFMVYLQKENIIDESGMPKERFSAEFPKEGPSILRIQQVVRGDSAAYFCASSPDMSYNSPLHFGNGTRLTVT.

This clone was observed a single time. The J gene is TRBJ1-5, the V gene TRBV6-6; D uncertain. With 5 bases removed from V and 6 bases from J, the gap between germline ends came to 23 bases. Germline values: CDR1 MNHNY, CDR2 SVGAGI (reference sequence). This CDR3 has 17 amino acids. In DNA form, the CDR3 reads TGTGCCAGCAGTCCCCAGGCTAGTAAAGAGTGGGGTCAGCCCCAGCATTTT. Protein sequence: CASSPQASKEWGQPQHF.

The rearrangement links TRBV24-1 to TRBJ1-5, with 9 nucleotides matching TRBD1. The CDR3 is 17 amino acids. Per the germline V gene, CDR1 is KGHDR and CDR2 is SFDVKD. The V segment lost 3 bases and the J segment 4 bases; nucleotides outside the gene matches: 9. CDR3 nucleotide sequence: TGTGCCACCAGTGATGCGAAGGGGACAGGGAATAATCAGCCCCAGCATTTT. Translated: CATSDAKGTGNNQPQHF.

The chain uses TRBV12-3 or TRBV12-4 and TRBJ2-1; D is unresolved. The CDR3 extends over 11 amino acids. Trimming shortened V by 3 bases and J by 10 bases, and 7 bases separated the two germline ends. The CDR3 loop reads CASSFGGEQFF. The CDR3 coding sequence is TGTGCCAGCAGTTTTGGCGGCGAGCAGTTCTTC.

This clone was seen just once. J is TRBJ2-1 and V is TRBV30; D unclear. Per germline, CDR1 GTSNPN and CDR2 SVGIG (reference sequence). CDR3 length equals 13 residues. V was trimmed by 2 bases and J by 2 bases, leaving 7 bases between them. The CDR3 DNA follows: TGTGCCTGGAGTCCCCCCCCCTACAATGAGCAGTTCTTC. This encodes CAWSPPPYNEQFF.

V and J are TRBV19 and TRBJ1-2; 9 nucleotides align to TRBD1. Trimming took 6 bases from V and 4 from J; bases not matched to a gene: 6. The length of the CDR3 is 14 residues. Germline assignment: CDR1 LNHDA and CDR2 SQIVND (reference sequence). The CDR3 spells CASSEQGAIYGYTF. CDR3 sequence (DNA): TGTGCCAGTAGCGAACAGGGGGCTATCTATGGCTACACCTTC.

DNA of the CDR3: TGTGCCCTCCAGGGGGCGGGAAATGAGCAGTTCTTC. This gives the protein CALQGAGNEQFF. The chain has TRBV12-3 or TRBV12-4 and TRBJ2-1, with 8 bases fitting TRBD1. Trimming removed 11 bases from V and 7 bases from J; junction bases left unmatched: 7. The CDR3 runs 12 residues.

The rearrangement links TRBV19 to TRBJ2-2, with D perhaps TRBD2 (5 bases). Germline values: CDR1 LNHDA, CDR2 SQIVND (reference sequence). Trimming took off 3 bases at V and 1 base at J, with 6 bases between the two ends. This CDR3 has 14 amino acids. This chain's CDR3 is CASSIRGNTGELFF. The DNA for the CDR3 is TGTGCCAGTAGTATCCGGGGGAACACCGGGGAGCTGTTTTTT.

This clone has only a few counts. CDR3 sequence: CASSPEVGFYEQYF. In DNA form, the CDR3 reads TGTGCCAGCTCACCAGAGGTAGGGTTCTACGAGCAGTACTTC. The V and J genes are TRBV18 and TRBJ2-7; no reliable D call. V lost 2 bases, J lost 3 bases, and 11 bases lay in between. The CDR3 is 14 amino acids. Per germline, CDR1 KGHSH and CDR2 LQKENI. Full variable domain (remainder filled in from reference TRBV18 and TRBJ2-7): NAGVMQNPRHLVRRRGQEARLRCSPMKGHSHVYWYRQLPEEGLKFMVYLQKENIIDESGMPKERFSAEFPKEGPSILRIQQVVRGDSAAYFCASSPEVGFYEQYFGPGTRLTVT.

This clone was observed a single time. The genes are TRBV19 and TRBJ2-1; TRBD1 might be the D (5 bases). Trimming stripped 5 bases from V and 5 bases from J, with 16 bases between. The V gene's germline CDR1 is LNHDA and CDR2 SQIVND (reference sequence). This CDR3 is built from 15 residues. CDR3 bases: TGTGCCAGTAGTCCTCAGCGTAGGGGTCACAATGAGCAGTTCTTC. Translation: CASSPQRRGHNEQFF.

The rearrangement links TRBV29-1 to TRBJ2-3; D gene uncertain. The CDR3 has 10 residues. The V and J ends lost 5 bases and 5 bases respectively, with 5 bases between them. Germline V gene data show CDR1 as SQVTM and CDR2 as ANQGSEA. The CDR3 spells CSVWEDTQYF. The CDR3 DNA follows: TGCAGCGTTTGGGAAGATACGCAGTATTTT.

This clone has just one count. This chain links TRBV7-2 with TRBJ2-7, with 8 bases that match TRBD2. This CDR3 is 16 amino acids long. Trimming at V came to 6 bases and at J to 1 base, leaving 11 bases not matched to a gene. Germline CDR1 and CDR2: SGHTA and FQGNSA. CDR3 nucleotides: TGTGCCAGCAGACCCCGTATCGGGGGGGGTTCCTACGAGCAGTACTTC. Translation gives CASRPRIGGGSYEQYF.

V and J are TRBV18 and TRBJ1-1; TRBD1 matches at 9 bases. Germline lookup yields CDR1 KGHSH and CDR2 LQKENI. The CDR3 length is 16 residues. Trimming at V came to 3 bases and at J to 4 bases, leaving 9 bases not matched to a gene. CDR3 sequence (DNA): TGTGCCAGCTCACCGCGGACAGGGGTCTTGGGCACTGAAGCTTTCTTT. Protein: CASSPRTGVLGTEAFF.

V gene TRBV18 combines with J gene TRBJ2-7, with D possibly TRBD2 on 5 matching bases. V lost 3 bases, J lost 4 bases, and 16 bases lay in between. This CDR3 is built from 15 residues. Germline V lookup: CDR1 KGHSH, CDR2 LQKENI. The CDR3 DNA follows: TGTGCCAGCTCACCCGGGGTGCGGAACTTTTACGAGCAGTACTTC. Its protein is CASSPGVRNFYEQYF.

The gene calls are TRBV7-2 and TRBJ2-7, with D hard to call. Trimming left V 4 bases short and J 9 bases short, with 25 bases between. CDR3 length: 16 amino acids. CDR1 and CDR2 from the germline V gene are SGHTA and FQGNSA. CDR3 protein: CASSSLAAGGLSVQYF. CDR3 coding DNA: TGTGCCAGCAGCTCATTGGCTGCTGGTGGCTTAAGTGTGCAGTACTTC.

The chain joins TRBV27 to TRBJ2-7, with 10 nucleotides matching TRBD1. The germline V gene has CDR1 MNHEY and CDR2 SMNVEV (reference sequence). CDR3 length equals 14 residues. V was pared by 5 bases and J by 4 bases, with 5 bases of the junction left unmatched. The CDR3 DNA is TGTGCCAGCAGTCGCGGGACAGGGGAATACGAGCAGTACTTC. It translates to CASSRGTGEYEQYF.

This clone has only one observation. The gene calls are TRBV12-3 or TRBV12-4 and TRBJ1-2; TRBD1 agrees at 7 bases. The CDR3 is 13 residues long. V lost 6 bases and J lost 6; bases outside the gene matches: 7. The CDR3, as DNA: TGTGCCAGCAGAAGGGACAGCACCAATGGCTACACCTTC. This codes for CASRRDSTNGYTF.

The rearrangement joins TRBV24-1 to TRBJ2-4; D possibly matches TRBD1 or TRBD2 (5 bases each). The germline CDR1 and CDR2 sequences are KGHDR and SFDVKD. The V end lost 3 bases, the J end lost 0 bases, and 23 bases lay between the germline ends. CDR3 length: 20 residues. The CDR3, as DNA: TGTGCCACCAGTGATCTGGGGGTAGAGGTTGAAACGCTAGCCAAAAACATTCAGTACTTC. Translation gives CATSDLGVEVETLAKNIQYF.

J is TRBJ1-3 and V is TRBV20-1; D remains ambiguous. The CDR3 covers 11 residues. V was cut by 0 bases and J by 5 bases, with 2 bases left in between. Germline V CDR1 and CDR2: DFQATT, SNEGSKA (reference sequence). This CDR3 reads CSARERNTIYF. The CDR3 nucleotides are TGCAGTGCTAGAGAAAGAAACACCATATATTTT.

The rearrangement joins TRBV29-1 to TRBJ2-5; D is undetermined. CDR1 SQVTM and CDR2 ANQGSEA come from the germline V gene. This CDR3 has 11 residues. Trimming left V 7 bases short and J 4 bases short, with 10 bases between. The CDR3 sequence is CSAAARETQYF. The CDR3 DNA reads TGCAGCGCCGCGGCCCGAGAGACCCAGTACTTC.

The chain uses TRBV11-1 and TRBJ1-4; D gene unclear. Germline CDR1 SGHAT, CDR2 FQDESV (reference sequence). V was clipped by 6 bases and J by 8 bases, with 16 bases between them. The CDR3 totals 14 residues. The CDR3 reads CASRVGISNEKLFF. The CDR3 DNA follows: TGTGCCAGCAGAGTCGGGATTAGCAACGAAAAACTGTTTTTT.